Described below is a single TCR beta chain sequence and its context. Its antigen remains undetermined. No base quality values were provided; no much bigger clone lies one nucleotide off. Taken with the paper, the label for treatment or condition translates to: preoperative locoregional IRX-2 cytokine immunotherapy. The samples were obtained from a phase Ib study that tested preoperative, locoregional IRX-2 cytokine immunotherapy designed to prime immune responses. The donors were early-stage breast cancer patients who were given IRX-2 prior to surgery. Library creation used the immunoSEQ multiplex PCR assay. Not all clones reach the TCRdb copy of this immuneACCESS table, which keeps in-frame sequences only. Checked studies attribute under half of the gap to unresolved V genes and leave the rest unexplained. Across this sample there are about 29,000 clones, with around 90% seen only once. The leading ten clones occupy around a tenth of the sample.

V and J lose 0 bases and 2 bases, and a span of 4 bases separates them. The CDR3 spans 13 residues, from the cysteine through the phenylalanine. The kept DNA is CDR3 alone, 39 bases in frame from the first base. CDR1 and CDR2 were assigned from the germline V gene as SGHVS and FNYEAQ. The sample originates from a study of preoperative IRX-2 immunotherapy in early breast cancer (dated by TCRdb to the late 2010s). This receptor was identified in a human donor with breast cancer. The sequence joins TRBV7-6 to TRBJ2-5, with the D gene uncertain. This sample was obtained from a patient treated with IRX-2 immunotherapy. CDR3 reads: CASSLALQETQYF. The nucleotide sequence reads as follows: TGTGCCAGCAGCTTAGCTTTACAAGAGACCCAGTACTTC.